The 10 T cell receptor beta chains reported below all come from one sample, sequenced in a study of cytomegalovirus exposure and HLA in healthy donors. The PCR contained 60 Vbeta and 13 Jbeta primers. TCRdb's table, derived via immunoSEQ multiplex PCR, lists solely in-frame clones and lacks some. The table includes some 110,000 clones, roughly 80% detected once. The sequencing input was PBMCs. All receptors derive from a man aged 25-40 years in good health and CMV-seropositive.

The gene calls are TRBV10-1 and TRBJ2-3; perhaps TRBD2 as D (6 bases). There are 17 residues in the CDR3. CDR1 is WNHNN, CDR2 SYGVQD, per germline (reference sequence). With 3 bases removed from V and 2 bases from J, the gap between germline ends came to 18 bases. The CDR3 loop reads CASSDSVFGGDTDTQYF. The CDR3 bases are TGCGCCAGCAGTGATTCGGTATTTGGCGGGGACACAGATACGCAGTATTTT.

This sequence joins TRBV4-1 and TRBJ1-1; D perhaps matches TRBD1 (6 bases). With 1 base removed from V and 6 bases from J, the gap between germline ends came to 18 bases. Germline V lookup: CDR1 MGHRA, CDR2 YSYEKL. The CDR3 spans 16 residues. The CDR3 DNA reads TGCGCCAGCAGCCAAGGGACAATACAGGGTCGGGCTGAAGCTTTCTTT. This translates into CASSQGTIQGRAEAFF.

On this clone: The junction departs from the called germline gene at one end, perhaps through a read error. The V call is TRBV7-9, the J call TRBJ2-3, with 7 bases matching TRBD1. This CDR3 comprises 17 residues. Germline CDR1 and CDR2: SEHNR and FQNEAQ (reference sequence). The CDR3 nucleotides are TGTTCCAGCAGCCCTCAACAGGGGAATAGGATCACAGATACGCAGTATTTT. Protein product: CSSSPQQGNRITDTQYF.

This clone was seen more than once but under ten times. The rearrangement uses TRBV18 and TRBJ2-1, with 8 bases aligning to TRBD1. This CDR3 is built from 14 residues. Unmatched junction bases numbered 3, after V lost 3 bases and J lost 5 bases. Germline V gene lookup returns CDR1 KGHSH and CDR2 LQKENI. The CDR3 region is CASSPDRANNEQFF. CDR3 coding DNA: TGTGCCAGCTCACCGGACAGGGCAAACAATGAGCAGTTCTTC.

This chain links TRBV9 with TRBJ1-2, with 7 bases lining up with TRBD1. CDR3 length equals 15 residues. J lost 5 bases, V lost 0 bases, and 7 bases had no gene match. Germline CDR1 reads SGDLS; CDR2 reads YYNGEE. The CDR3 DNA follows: TGTGCCAGCAGCGTAGCCCCGGGACAGCAGTATGGCTACACCTTC. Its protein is CASSVAPGQQYGYTF.

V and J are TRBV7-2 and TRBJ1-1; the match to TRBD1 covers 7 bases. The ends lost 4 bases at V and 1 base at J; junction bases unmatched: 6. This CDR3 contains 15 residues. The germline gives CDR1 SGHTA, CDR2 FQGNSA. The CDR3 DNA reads TGTGCCAGCAGCTCGACGGGACAGACGAACACTGAAGCTTTCTTT. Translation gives CASSSTGQTNTEAFF. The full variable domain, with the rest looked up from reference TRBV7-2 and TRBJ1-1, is GAGVSQSPSNKVTEKGKDVELRCDPISGHTALYWYRQSLGQGLEFLIYFQGNSAPDKSGLPSDRFSAERTGGSVSTLTIQRTQQEDSAVYLCASSSTGQTNTEAFFGQGTRLTVV.

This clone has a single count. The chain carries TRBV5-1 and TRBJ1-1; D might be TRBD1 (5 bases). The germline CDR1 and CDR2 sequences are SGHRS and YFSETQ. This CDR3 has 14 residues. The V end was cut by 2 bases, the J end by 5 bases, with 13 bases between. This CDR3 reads CASSLSLGGTEAFF. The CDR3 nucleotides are TGCGCCAGCAGCTTAAGTCTGGGGGGAACTGAAGCTTTCTTT.

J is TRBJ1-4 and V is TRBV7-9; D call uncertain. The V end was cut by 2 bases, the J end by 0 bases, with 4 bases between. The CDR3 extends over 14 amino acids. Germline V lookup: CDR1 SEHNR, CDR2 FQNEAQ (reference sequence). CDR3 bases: TGTGCCAGCAGCTTATATGCAACTAATGAAAAACTGTTTTTT. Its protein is CASSLYATNEKLFF.

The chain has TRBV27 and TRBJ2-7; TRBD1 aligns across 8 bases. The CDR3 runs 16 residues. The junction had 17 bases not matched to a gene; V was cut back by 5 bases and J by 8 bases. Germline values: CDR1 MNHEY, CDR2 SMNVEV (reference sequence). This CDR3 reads CASSPLGTGARLKQYF. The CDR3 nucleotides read TGTGCCAGCAGTCCCCTAGGGACAGGAGCTCGTTTGAAGCAGTACTTC.

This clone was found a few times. This CDR3 is CASSLAPVSSTDTQYF. The CDR3 DNA is TGTGCCAGCAGCTTAGCGCCGGTTTCTAGCACAGATACGCAGTATTTT. The chain uses TRBV7-9 and TRBJ2-3; D is ambiguous. Per the germline V gene, CDR1 is SEHNR and CDR2 is FQNEAQ (reference sequence). Deletions cut 0 bases from V and 0 bases from J, with 10 bases between. CDR3 length equals 16 residues.